Each of the 19 T cell receptor beta chains below was sequenced from the same sample in a study of T cell responses to AZD1222 COVID-19 vaccine. Clones were sequenced by immunoSEQ multiplex PCR, and TCRdb holds only the in-frame ones, with some missing. Here the sample spans 120,000 to 150,000 clones, under 95% being singletons. The source was peripheral blood, collected on day 0 of AZD1222 vaccination. The receptors come from an adult in good health.

This clone was counted only a few times. The chain uses TRBV19 and TRBJ2-7; D tentatively reads TRBD1 or TRBD2 (5 bases each). Germline V gene data show CDR1 as LNHDA and CDR2 as SQIVND (reference sequence). The V gene lost 6 bases and the J gene lost 5 bases, with 14 bases spanning the gap. The CDR3 is 13 residues long. The CDR3 loop is CASSKGRGDEQYF. The CDR3 DNA follows: TGTGCCAGTAGCAAGGGACGTGGAGACGAGCAGTACTTC.

The CDR3 DNA reads TGTGCCAGCTCACCACCGGGACTAGCGGGGGCATCCTACAATGAGCAGTTCTTC. Its translation is CASSPPGLAGASYNEQFF. The chain uses TRBV18 and TRBJ2-1, with TRBD2 matching over 14 bases. Trimming at V came to 0 bases and at J to 1 base, leaving 2 bases not matched to a gene. Germline V CDR1 and CDR2: KGHSH, LQKENI. This CDR3 region has 18 residues. The full variable domain, with the rest looked up from reference TRBV18 and TRBJ2-1, is NAGVMQNPRHLVRRRGQEARLRCSPMKGHSHVYWYRQLPEEGLKFMVYLQKENIIDESGMPKERFSAEFPKEGPSILRIQQVVRGDSAAYFCASSPPGLAGASYNEQFFGPGTRLTVL.

This sequence joins TRBV4-3 and TRBJ2-7; no firm D call. CDR1 and CDR2 (germline): LGHNA, YSLEER. The CDR3 has 16 residues. Trimming cost V 0 bases and J 3 bases, with 15 bases left between them. The CDR3 bases are TGCGCCAGCAGCCAAGATACTATCACAGAGGACTACGAGCAGTACTTC. Translation gives CASSQDTITEDYEQYF.

The chain recombines TRBV7-2 with TRBJ1-2, with D possibly being TRBD1 (5 bases). CDR3 length: 17 amino acids. V was pared by 1 base and J by 1 base, with 16 bases between. CDR1 is SGHTA and CDR2 is FQGNSA in the germline V gene. The CDR3 DNA follows: TGTGCCAGCAGCTTAGAGGGCAGGGAGGGTTATAACTATGGCTACACCTTC. Protein product: CASSLEGREGYNYGYTF.

This clone has only a few counts. V usage is TRBV3-1 (or the pseudogene TRBV3-2) and J usage is TRBJ2-2; 13 bases map to TRBD2. The CDR3 is 19 amino acids. The germline V gene has CDR1 LGHDT and CDR2 YNNKEL (reference sequence). Trimming at V came to 3 bases and at J to 8 bases, leaving 15 bases not matched to a gene. The CDR3 DNA follows: TGTGCCAGCAGCCATGGGTCCAAGCCCGGACTAGCGGGGGTAGGGGAGCTGTTTTTT. Residues: CASSHGSKPGLAGVGELFF.

The J gene is TRBJ2-1, the V gene TRBV7-9; no firm D call. The germline V gene has CDR1 SEHNR and CDR2 FQNEAQ (reference sequence). The CDR3 consists of 15 residues. Trimming took 4 bases from V and 7 from J, leaving 17 bases between them. The chain's CDR3 is CASSSPLAVLNEQFF. The CDR3 DNA is TGTGCCAGCAGCTCTCCACTCGCCGTACTAAATGAGCAGTTCTTC.

The V and J genes are TRBV5-3 and TRBJ2-5; D may be TRBD1 (6 bases). TRBV5-3 is placed among ORFs of uncertain function. This CDR3 is 13 amino acids long. The CDR3 here is CASYREWWETQYF. The CDR3 DNA reads TGTGCATCTTACAGGGAATGGTGGGAGACCCAGTACTTC.

The rearrangement joins TRBV7-2 to TRBJ1-1, with 7 bases fitting TRBD1. The germline CDR1 and CDR2 sequences are SGHTA and FQGNSA. The CDR3 totals 15 residues. With 5 bases clipped from V and 1 base from J, the junction kept 7 bases outside the gene matches. The DNA for the CDR3 is TGTGCCAGCAGCCCTACAGGGGCCGGGAACACTGAAGCTTTCTTT. As protein: CASSPTGAGNTEAFF. The full variable domain, with the rest looked up from reference TRBV7-2 and TRBJ1-1, is GAGVSQSPSNKVTEKGKDVELRCDPISGHTALYWYRQSLGQGLEFLIYFQGNSAPDKSGLPSDRFSAERTGGSVSTLTIQRTQQEDSAVYLCASSPTGAGNTEAFFGQGTRLTVV.

Comment on this clone: Because the CDR3's place on the DNA is in doubt, the DNA is left out and the CDR3 is given as listed by TCRdb. The chain employs TRBV27 and TRBJ2-7; TRBD1 was called by the table and not checked on the DNA. The germline V gene encodes CDR1 MNHEY and CDR2 SMNVEV (reference sequence). The CDR3 has 12 amino acids, counting both end residues. CDR3 residues: CASSFGSGEQYF.

The J gene is TRBJ2-1, the V gene TRBV7-9; D not certain. CDR1 is SEHNR, CDR2 FQNEAQ, per germline (reference sequence). Trimming took 4 bases from V and 6 from J, leaving 4 bases between them. The CDR3 length is 11 residues. The DNA of the CDR3 is TGTGCCAGCAGCTCTAGCAATGAGCAGTTCTTC. This gives the protein CASSSSNEQFF.

This rearrangement joins TRBV11-3 to TRBJ2-2; D remains ambiguous. Germline lookup yields CDR1 SGHNT and CDR2 YENEEA. The CDR3 has 15 residues. The V end was cut by 5 bases, the J end by 6 bases, with 16 bases between. CDR3 loop: CASSDRAVGAGELFF. The CDR3 DNA reads as TGTGCCAGCAGCGACCGGGCCGTGGGCGCCGGGGAGCTGTTTTTT.

This chain connects TRBV15 to TRBJ1-6; D gene ambiguous. CDR1 LNHNV and CDR2 YYDKDF come from the germline V gene (reference sequence). The V gene lost 5 bases and the J gene lost 8 bases, with 13 bases spanning the gap. The CDR3 runs to 14 residues. CDR3 amino acids: CATSEGGLYSPLHF. The CDR3 coding sequence is TGTGCCACCAGCGAGGGTGGGCTCTATTCACCCCTCCACTTT.

This chain links TRBV9 with TRBJ1-5; weak D call: TRBD1 (5 bases). V lost 3 bases to trimming and J lost 1 base, with 11 bases between them. The CDR3 runs to 15 residues. The germline gives CDR1 SGDLS, CDR2 YYNGEE. The DNA of the CDR3 is TGTGCCAGCAGCGAGGGGACGGAAAGCAATCAGCCCCAGCATTTT. Its protein is CASSEGTESNQPQHF. Complete variable domain (other parts from reference TRBV9 and TRBJ1-5): DSGVTQTPKHLITATGQRVTLRCSPRSGDLSVYWYQQSLDQGLQFLIQYYNGEERAKGNILERFSAQQFPDLHSELNLSSLELGDSALYFCASSEGTESNQPQHFGDGTRLSIL.

This chain connects TRBV11-2 to TRBJ1-4; D may be TRBD1 (6 bases). This CDR3 contains 15 residues. Trimming removed 0 bases from V and 4 bases from J, with 9 bases in between. CDR1 SGHAT and CDR2 FQNNGV come from the germline V gene. For the CDR3, the DNA is TGTGCCAGCAGCTTAGAGGACAGATTTAATGAAAAACTGTTTTTT. Translating gives CASSLEDRFNEKLFF.

The J gene is TRBJ2-7, the V gene TRBV1; TRBD2 is taken as the D call from the table, unchecked against the DNA. TRBV1 is designated a pseudogene. CDR3 size: 14 residues. The CDR3 loop is CTSSQRLDPYEQYF. In DNA, the CDR3 is TGCACCAGCAGCCAAAGGCTAGACCCCTACGAGCAGTACTTC.

The chain combines TRBV2 with TRBJ2-3; D is uncertain. Germline CDR1 is SNHLY and CDR2 is FYNNEI. With 5 bases removed from V and 1 base from J, the gap between germline ends came to 13 bases. The CDR3 is 15 amino acids. CDR3 bases: TGTGCCAGCAGTAGTAAGGGTCCGGGCACAGATACGCAGTATTTT. It is translated as CASSSKGPGTDTQYF.

This chain uses TRBV29-1 with TRBJ2-7, with 8 bases aligning to TRBD1. V gave up 5 bases and J gave up 7 bases; unmatched junction bases: 7. Germline V gene sequence: CDR1 SQVTM, CDR2 ANQGSEA. CDR3 size: 12 residues. CDR3: CSVRQGAGEQYF. CDR3 in DNA: TGCAGCGTTCGGCAGGGGGCAGGGGAGCAGTACTTC.

The V call is TRBV10-3, the J call TRBJ1-1; D ambiguous. V lost 7 bases to trimming and J lost 1 base, with 10 bases between them. The CDR3 length is 13 residues. Germline V CDR1 and CDR2: ENHRY, SYGVKD. The CDR3 region has the DNA TGTGCCATCAAGAGTTTGGGGAACACTGAAGCTTTCTTT. Residues: CAIKSLGNTEAFF.

V is TRBV6-6 and J is TRBJ2-1; possibly TRBD2 for D (7 bases). Germline V gives CDR1 MNHNY, CDR2 SVGAGI (reference sequence). V was clipped by 0 bases and J by 2 bases, with 11 bases between them. The CDR3 is 16 residues long. The CDR3 DNA sequence: TGTGCCAGCAGTTACTCGGCCGGGGGGCCCTACAATGAGCAGTTCTTC. Protein sequence: CASSYSAGGPYNEQFF.